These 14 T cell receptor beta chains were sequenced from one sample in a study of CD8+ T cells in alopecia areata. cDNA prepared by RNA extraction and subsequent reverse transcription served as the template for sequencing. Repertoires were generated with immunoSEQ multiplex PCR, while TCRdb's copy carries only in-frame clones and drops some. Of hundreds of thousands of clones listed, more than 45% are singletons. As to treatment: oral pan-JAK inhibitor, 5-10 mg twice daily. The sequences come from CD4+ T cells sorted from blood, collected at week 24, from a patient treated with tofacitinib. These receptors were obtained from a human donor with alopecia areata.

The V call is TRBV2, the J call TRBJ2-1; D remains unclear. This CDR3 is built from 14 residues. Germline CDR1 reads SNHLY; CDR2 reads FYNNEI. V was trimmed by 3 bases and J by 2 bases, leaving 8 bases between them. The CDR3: CASSERTAYNEQFF. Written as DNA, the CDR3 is TGTGCCAGCAGTGAGAGAACGGCCTACAATGAGCAGTTCTTC.

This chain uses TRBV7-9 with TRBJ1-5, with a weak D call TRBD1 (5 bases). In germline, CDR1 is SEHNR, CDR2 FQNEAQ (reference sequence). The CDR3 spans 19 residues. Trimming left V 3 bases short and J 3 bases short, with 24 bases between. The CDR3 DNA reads TGTGCCAGCAGCTTCGAGCGGGGGACCACAGGAGCCGACAATCAGCCCCAGCATTTT. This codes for CASSFERGTTGADNQPQHF.

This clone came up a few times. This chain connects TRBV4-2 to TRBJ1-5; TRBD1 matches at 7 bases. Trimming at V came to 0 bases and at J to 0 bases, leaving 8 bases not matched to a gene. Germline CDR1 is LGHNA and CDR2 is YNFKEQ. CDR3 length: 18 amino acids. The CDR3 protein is CASSQDAGTANSNQPQHF. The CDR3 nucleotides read TGTGCCAGCAGCCAAGATGCCGGGACAGCGAATAGCAATCAGCCCCAGCATTTT.

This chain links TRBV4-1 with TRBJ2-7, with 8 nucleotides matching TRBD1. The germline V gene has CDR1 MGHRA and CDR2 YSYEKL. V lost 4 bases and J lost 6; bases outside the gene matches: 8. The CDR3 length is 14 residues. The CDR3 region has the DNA TGCGCCAGCAGCCCCGGACAGGGAACGGGCGAGCAGTACTTC. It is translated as CASSPGQGTGEQYF.

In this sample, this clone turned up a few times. The CDR3 here is CASSLATGLNEKLFF. The CDR3, as DNA: TGTGCCAGCAGTTTAGCGACAGGCCTCAATGAAAAACTGTTTTTT. The J gene is TRBJ1-4, the V gene TRBV28; perhaps TRBD1 as D (6 bases). Trimming pared 2 bases from V and 5 bases from J, leaving 12 bases between. CDR1 is MDHEN, CDR2 SYDVKM, per germline. CDR3 length: 15 amino acids.

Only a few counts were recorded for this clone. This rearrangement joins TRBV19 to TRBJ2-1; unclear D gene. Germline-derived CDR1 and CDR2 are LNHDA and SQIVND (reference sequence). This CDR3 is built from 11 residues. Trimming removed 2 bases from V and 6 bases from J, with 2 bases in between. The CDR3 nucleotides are TGTGCCAGTAGTATAATCAATGAGCAGTTCTTC. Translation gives CASSIINEQFF.

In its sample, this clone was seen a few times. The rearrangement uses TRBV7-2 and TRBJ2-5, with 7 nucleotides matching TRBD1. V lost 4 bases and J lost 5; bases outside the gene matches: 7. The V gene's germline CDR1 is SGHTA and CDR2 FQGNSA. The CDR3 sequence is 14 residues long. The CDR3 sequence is CASSSDRWGETQYF. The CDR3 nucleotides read TGTGCCAGCAGCTCGGACAGGTGGGGTGAGACCCAGTACTTC.

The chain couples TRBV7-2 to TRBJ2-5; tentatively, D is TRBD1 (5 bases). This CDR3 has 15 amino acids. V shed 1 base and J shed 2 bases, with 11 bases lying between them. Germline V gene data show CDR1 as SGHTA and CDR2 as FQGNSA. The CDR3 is CASSLDGRVQETQYF. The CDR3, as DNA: TGTGCCAGCAGCTTAGACGGCAGGGTACAAGAGACCCAGTACTTC.

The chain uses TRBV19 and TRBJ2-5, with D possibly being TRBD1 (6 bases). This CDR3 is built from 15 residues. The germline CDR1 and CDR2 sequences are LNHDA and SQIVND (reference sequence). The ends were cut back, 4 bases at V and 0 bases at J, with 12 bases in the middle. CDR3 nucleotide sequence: TGTGCCAGTAGTACTACACAGGGTTACCAAGAGACCCAGTACTTC. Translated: CASSTTQGYQETQYF.

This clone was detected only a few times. CDR3 sequence (DNA): TGCAGCGTGGTGCGGGGGAGCTCCTACAATGAGCAGTTCTTC. It translates to CSVVRGSSYNEQFF. The chain uses TRBV29-1 and TRBJ2-1; 7 bases are shared with TRBD2. Trimming at V came to 6 bases and at J to 0 bases, leaving 5 bases not matched to a gene. CDR1 and CDR2 from the germline V gene are SQVTM and ANQGSEA. The CDR3 totals 14 residues.

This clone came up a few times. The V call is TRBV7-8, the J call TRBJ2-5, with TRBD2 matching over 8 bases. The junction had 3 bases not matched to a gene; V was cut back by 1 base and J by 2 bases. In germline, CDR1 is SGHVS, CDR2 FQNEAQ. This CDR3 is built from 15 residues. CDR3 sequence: CASSLGTSLQETQYF. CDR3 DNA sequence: TGTGCCAGCAGCTTAGGGACTAGCCTACAAGAGACCCAGTACTTC.

This CDR3 reads CASSPQSRSGGANVLTF. The CDR3 DNA reads as TGTGCCAGCAGTCCCCAATCGAGGAGTGGTGGGGCCAACGTCCTGACTTTC. The chain has TRBV6-4 and TRBJ2-6; unclear D gene. Germline V gene data show CDR1 as MRHNA and CDR2 as SNTAGT. CDR3 size: 17 residues. Trimming removed 5 bases from V and 3 bases from J, with 17 bases in between.

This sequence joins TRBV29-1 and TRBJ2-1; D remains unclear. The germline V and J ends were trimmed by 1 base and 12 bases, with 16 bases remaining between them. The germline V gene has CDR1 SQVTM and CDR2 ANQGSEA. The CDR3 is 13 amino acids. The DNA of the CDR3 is TGCAGCGTTGAAGTAACCAGGTCCTCGGGGCAGTTCTTC. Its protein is CSVEVTRSSGQFF.

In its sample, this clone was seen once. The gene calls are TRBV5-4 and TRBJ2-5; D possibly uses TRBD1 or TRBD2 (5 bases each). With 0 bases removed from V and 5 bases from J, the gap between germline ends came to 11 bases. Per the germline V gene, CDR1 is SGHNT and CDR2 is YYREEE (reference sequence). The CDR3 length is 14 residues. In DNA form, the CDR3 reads TGTGCCAGCAGCTTGGAGCGGACAAGGGAGACCCAGTACTTC. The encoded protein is CASSLERTRETQYF.